This T cell receptor (beta chain) was retrieved from a study of technical replicates of blood from a handful of donors. The V end lost 5 bases, the J end lost 0 bases, and 8 bases lay between the germline ends. CDR1 LNHDA and CDR2 SQIVND come from the germline V gene (reference sequence). This CDR3 is 14 amino acids long. Sequencing was performed with immunoSEQ multiplex PCR; in TCRdb, only in-frame clones are kept and a portion is missing. The table shows about 85,000 clones, with around 94% occurring only once. The clonotype originates from a human donor in good health. This chain links TRBV19 with TRBJ1-5; weak D call: TRBD1 (5 bases). Sequencing was carried out using T cells isolated from PBMCs. Here the CDR3 reads CASSFQGSNQPQHF. For the CDR3, the DNA is TGTGCCAGTAGTTTTCAGGGTAGCAATCAGCCCCAGCATTTT.